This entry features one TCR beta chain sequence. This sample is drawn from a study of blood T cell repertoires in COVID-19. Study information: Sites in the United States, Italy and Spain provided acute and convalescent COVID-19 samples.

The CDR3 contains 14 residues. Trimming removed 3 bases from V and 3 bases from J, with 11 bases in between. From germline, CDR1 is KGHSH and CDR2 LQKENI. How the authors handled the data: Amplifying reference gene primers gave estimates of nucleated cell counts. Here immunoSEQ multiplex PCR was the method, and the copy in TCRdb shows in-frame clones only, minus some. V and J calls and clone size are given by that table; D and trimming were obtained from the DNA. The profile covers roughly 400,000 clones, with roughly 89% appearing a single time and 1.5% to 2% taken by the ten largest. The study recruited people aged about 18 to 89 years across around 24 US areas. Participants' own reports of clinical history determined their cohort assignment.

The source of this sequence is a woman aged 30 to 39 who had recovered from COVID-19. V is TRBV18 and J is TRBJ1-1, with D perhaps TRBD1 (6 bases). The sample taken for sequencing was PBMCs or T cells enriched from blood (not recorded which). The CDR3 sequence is CASSPGQSYTEAFF. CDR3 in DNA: TGTGCCAGCTCACCCGGACAGTCCTACACTGAAGCTTTCTTT.